This TCR beta chain was observed in a study of beta chain features in type 1 diabetes. General study results and limits: Among all four CD4+ subsets, Type 1 diabetes patients had TCRB CDR3s that were moderately but significantly shorter. PCR, the amplification step, might favor shorter templates, equally in patients and controls.

This clone has more than one count but fewer than ten. What it binds is not known. In total, each donor contributed a single heparinised blood draw that averaged around 120 mL. TCRB transcripts that were expressed got sequenced, as all of the isolated RNA had been reverse transcribed. Clones were sequenced by immunoSEQ multiplex PCR, and TCRdb holds only the in-frame ones, with some missing. The top ten hold roughly 0.016% of the sample, which has about 340,000 clones, approximately 12% seen once. V lost 2 bases to trimming and J lost 0 bases, with 10 bases between them. CDR1 MNHEY and CDR2 SMNVEV come from the germline V gene (reference sequence). The CDR3 totals 16 residues.

The sequencing sample was made of naive CD4+ T cells from blood. The chain has TRBV27 and TRBJ2-2; D unclear. The sequence was collected from a woman younger than 30 with type 1 diabetes. The CDR3 DNA sequence: TGTGCCAGCAGTTTAAGTTCCCTAGCGAACACCGGGGAGCTGTTTTTT. Translated, it gives CASSLSSLANTGELFF.